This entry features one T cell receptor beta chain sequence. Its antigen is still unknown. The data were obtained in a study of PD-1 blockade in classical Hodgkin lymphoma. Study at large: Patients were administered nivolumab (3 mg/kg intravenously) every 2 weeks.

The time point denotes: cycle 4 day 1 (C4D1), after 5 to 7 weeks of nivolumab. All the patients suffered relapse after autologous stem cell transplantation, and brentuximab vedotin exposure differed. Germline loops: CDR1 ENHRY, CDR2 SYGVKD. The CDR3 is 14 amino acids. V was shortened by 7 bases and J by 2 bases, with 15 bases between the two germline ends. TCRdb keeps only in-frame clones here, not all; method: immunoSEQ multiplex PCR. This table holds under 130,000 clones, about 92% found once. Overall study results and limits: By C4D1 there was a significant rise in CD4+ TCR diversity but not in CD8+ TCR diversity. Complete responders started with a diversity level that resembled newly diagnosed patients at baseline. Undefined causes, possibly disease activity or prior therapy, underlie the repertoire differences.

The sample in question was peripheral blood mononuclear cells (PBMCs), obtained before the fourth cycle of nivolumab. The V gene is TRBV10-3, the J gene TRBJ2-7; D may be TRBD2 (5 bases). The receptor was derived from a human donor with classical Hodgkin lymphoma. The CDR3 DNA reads TGTGCCATCATGAGCGGTCAACCACCCTACGAGCAGTACTTC. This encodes CAIMSGQPPYEQYF.